The 17 T cell receptor beta chains below all came from one sample that was sequenced in a study of preoperative IRX-2 immunotherapy in early breast cancer. Noted treatment: preoperative locoregional IRX-2 cytokine immunotherapy. Libraries were prepared by immunoSEQ multiplex PCR; TCRdb keeps only in-frame clonotypes and omits some of them. The data contain 35,000 to 45,000 clones, 70% to 85% of them singletons. Sequencing used tumor tissue, obtained after IRX-2 immunotherapy. The receptors originated from a human donor with breast cancer.

The V gene is TRBV28, the J gene TRBJ2-1, with D hard to call. Trimming removed 6 bases from V and 4 bases from J, with 7 bases in between. Germline V gives CDR1 MDHEN, CDR2 SYDVKM. This CDR3 has 12 residues. This chain's CDR3 is CASRTAYNEQFF. In DNA, the CDR3 is TGTGCCAGCAGGACGGCTTACAATGAGCAGTTCTTC. Based on the CDR3 plus reference TRBV28 and TRBJ2-1, the full variable domain is DVKVTQSSRYLVKRTGEKVFLECVQDMDHENMFWYRQDPGLGLRLIYFSYDVKMKEKGDIPEGYSVSREKKERFSLILESASTNQTSMYLCASRTAYNEQFFGPGTRLTVL.

This clone was seen a few times. V is TRBV11-3 and J is TRBJ1-1; tentative D call: TRBD1 (6 bases). Per germline, CDR1 SGHNT and CDR2 YENEEA. The CDR3 has 15 residues. V was shortened by 5 bases and J by 3 bases, with 16 bases between the two germline ends. This chain's CDR3 is CASSILQGKYTEAFF. Here the CDR3 DNA reads TGTGCCAGCAGCATCCTTCAGGGGAAGTACACTGAAGCTTTCTTT.

This clone was counted once. The V and J genes are TRBV5-1 and TRBJ1-2; TRBD1 is a possible D gene (5 bases). Germline-derived CDR1 and CDR2 are SGHRS and YFSETQ. The CDR3 is 15 residues long. V lost 0 bases and J lost 8, with 17 bases in between. The CDR3 nucleotides are TGCGCCAGCAGCTTGGCAGGGACCCCTGTCGTAGGCTACACCTTC. Its translation: CASSLAGTPVVGYTF.

The table lists this clone with a few counts. An end of the junction differs from the germline gene, which may be a read error. The chain has TRBV4-1 and TRBJ2-1; D uncertain. Germline V lookup: CDR1 MGHRA, CDR2 YSYEKL. CDR3 length: 17 residues. The CDR3 region has the DNA TGCACCAGCATGGTGTTGGGCCAACTAAACTCCTACAATGAGCAGTTCTTC. It encodes CTSMVLGQLNSYNEQFF.

This sequence joins TRBV19 and TRBJ1-5, with TRBD1 matching over 7 bases. This CDR3 has 14 amino acids. V gave up 6 bases and J gave up 1 base; unmatched junction bases: 3. In germline, CDR1 is LNHDA, CDR2 SQIVND (reference sequence). This CDR3 reads CASSIRGSNQPQHF. Here the CDR3 DNA reads TGTGCCAGTAGCATCAGGGGGAGCAATCAGCCCCAGCATTTT. Based on the CDR3 plus reference TRBV19 and TRBJ1-5, the full variable domain is DGGITQSPKYLFRKEGQNVTLSCEQNLNHDAMYWYRQDPGQGLRLIYYSQIVNDFQKGDIAEGYSVSREKKESFPLTVTSAQKNPTAFYLCASSIRGSNQPQHFGDGTRLSIL.

This clone was detected only once. The chain couples TRBV4-1 to TRBJ2-6, with D hard to call. V was shortened by 0 bases and J by 2 bases, with 8 bases between the two germline ends. The length of the CDR3 is 16 residues. The germline CDR1 and CDR2 sequences are MGHRA and YSYEKL. Here the CDR3 reads CASSQDKGPGANVLTF. CDR3 nucleotide sequence: TGCGCCAGCAGCCAAGATAAGGGCCCTGGGGCCAACGTCCTGACTTTC.

The chain employs TRBV11-3 and TRBJ2-1; D is undetermined. V lost 5 bases and J 9 bases, leaving 17 bases between the germline ends. The CDR3 length is 14 residues. Germline lookup yields CDR1 SGHNT and CDR2 YENEEA. The DNA for the CDR3 is TGTGCCAGCAGCCTCTTAGGTATGGTGGGTGAGCAGTTCTTC. Translation: CASSLLGMVGEQFF.

This clone is medium-sized by share. V is TRBV11-3 and J is TRBJ2-5; a weak D match, TRBD1 (6 bases). This CDR3 is built from 15 residues. Trimming took 0 bases from V and 2 from J, leaving 10 bases between them. Germline V lookup: CDR1 SGHNT, CDR2 YENEEA. The CDR3 DNA sequence: TGTGCCAGCAGCTTAGAACAGGGTGGGCAAGAGACCCAGTACTTC. This gives the protein CASSLEQGGQETQYF.

V and J are TRBV7-4 and TRBJ1-1, with TRBD1 as a possible D gene (5 bases). CDR1 and CDR2 (germline): SGHVT, SQSDAQ. V shed 5 bases and J shed 3 bases, with 10 bases lying between them. The CDR3 sequence is 13 residues long. As DNA, the CDR3 is TGTGCCAGCAGCGAACGACAGTACACTGAAGCTTTCTTT. It is translated as CASSERQYTEAFF.

The gene calls are TRBV6-8 and TRBJ1-5; 8 bases are shared with TRBD1. Germline V gives CDR1 MNHGY, CDR2 SAAAGT. V lost 5 bases, J lost 5 bases, and 11 bases stayed unmatched. CDR3 length: 16 amino acids. The CDR3 spells CASSHASGQGHQPQHF. The CDR3 coding sequence is TGTGCCAGCAGTCACGCCTCAGGACAGGGCCATCAGCCCCAGCATTTT.

This chain uses TRBV1 with TRBJ1-4. TRBV1 is assigned pseudogene status. The CDR3 loop spans 15 amino acids. The CDR3 DNA is TGCGCCAGCAGCCAAGGGGGCCCGGGAAATGAAAAACTGTTTTTT. It is translated as CASSQGGPGNEKLFF.

The rearrangement joins TRBV29-1 to TRBJ2-1, with 7 bases matching TRBD2. The CDR3 is made up of 13 amino acids. CDR1 SQVTM and CDR2 ANQGSEA come from the germline V gene. V shed 4 bases and J 3 bases; nucleotides not matched to a gene: 3. In DNA form, the CDR3 reads TGCAGCGTTGCGGCTAGCGGCTACAATGAGCAGTTCTTC. Its translation: CSVAASGYNEQFF.

This clone was seen a handful of times. The CDR3 loop is CASSQAAGLHNSPLHF. The CDR3 nucleotides read TGTGCCAGCAGCCAGGCGGCAGGACTCCATAATTCACCCCTCCACTTT. The chain uses TRBV14 and TRBJ1-6; D gene uncertain. The germline V and J ends were trimmed by 3 bases and 5 bases, with 14 bases remaining between them. The CDR3 contains 16 residues. Germline values: CDR1 SGHDN, CDR2 FVKESK.

The V gene is TRBV11-3, the J gene TRBJ1-6; D is ambiguous. V gave up 2 bases and J gave up 4 bases, with 12 bases separating them. CDR1 SGHNT and CDR2 YENEEA come from the germline V gene. The CDR3 extends over 16 amino acids. The DNA of the CDR3 is TGTGCCAGCAGCTTACACGGGTTTGGATATAATTCACCCCTCCACTTT. Amino acids: CASSLHGFGYNSPLHF. Drawing the rest from reference TRBV11-3 and TRBJ1-6, the complete variable domain is EAGVVQSPRYKIIEKKQPVAFWCNPISGHNTLYWYLQNLGQGPELLIRYENEEAVDDSQLPKDRFSAERLKGVDSTLKIQPAELGDSAVYLCASSLHGFGYNSPLHFGNGTRLTVT.

This chain connects TRBV11-3 to TRBJ1-5; a possible D gene is TRBD1 (5 bases). Germline V gene lookup returns CDR1 SGHNT and CDR2 YENEEA. CDR3 size: 16 residues. The V end was cut by 4 bases, the J end by 0 bases, with 13 bases between. The CDR3 DNA reads TGTGCCAGCAGCTCCAGGGCCGCGTTTAGCAATCAGCCCCAGCATTTT. It codes for CASSSRAAFSNQPQHF.

This chain connects TRBV6-7 to TRBJ1-1; D remains unclear. TRBV6-7 is an ORF, with its function uncertain. With 0 bases removed from V and 0 bases from J, the gap between germline ends came to 8 bases. The CDR3 contains 15 residues. The CDR3 DNA is TGTGCCAGCAGTTACTCGATACGGGTGAACACTGAAGCTTTCTTT. It specifies CASSYSIRVNTEAFF.

Comments on this clone: One junction end disagrees with the germline gene, perhaps due to a read error. The rearrangement links TRBV6-8 to TRBJ2-7; D possibly corresponds to TRBD2 (5 bases). This CDR3 contains 15 residues. The germline V gene has CDR1 MNHGY and CDR2 SAAAGT. CDR3 sequence (DNA): TGTGCCAGCAGTAACTCCGGGCCCCGGGGCTACGAGCAGTACTTC. Its translation: CASSNSGPRGYEQYF.